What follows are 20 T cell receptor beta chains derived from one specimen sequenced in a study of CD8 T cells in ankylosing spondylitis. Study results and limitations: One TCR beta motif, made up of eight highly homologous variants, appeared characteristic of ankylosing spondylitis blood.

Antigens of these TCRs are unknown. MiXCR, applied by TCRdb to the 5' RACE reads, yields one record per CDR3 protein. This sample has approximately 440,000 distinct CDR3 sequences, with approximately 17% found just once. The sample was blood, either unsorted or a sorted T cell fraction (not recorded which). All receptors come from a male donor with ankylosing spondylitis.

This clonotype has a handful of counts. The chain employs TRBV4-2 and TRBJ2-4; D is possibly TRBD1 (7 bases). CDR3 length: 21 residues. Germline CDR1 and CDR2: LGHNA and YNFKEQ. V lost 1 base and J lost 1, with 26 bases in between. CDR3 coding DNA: TGTGCCAGCAGCCAAGCCGTGGTAGGGGGCCGGAGGGAGTTGGCCAAAAACATTCAGTACTTC. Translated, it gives CASSQAVVGGRRELAKNIQYF.

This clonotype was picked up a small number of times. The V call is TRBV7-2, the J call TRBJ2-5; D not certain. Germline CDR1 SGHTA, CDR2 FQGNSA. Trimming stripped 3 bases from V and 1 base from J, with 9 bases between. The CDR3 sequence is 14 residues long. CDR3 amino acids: CASSFGARQETQYF. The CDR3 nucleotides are TGTGCCAGCAGCTTCGGAGCGCGCCAAGAGACCCAGTACTTC.

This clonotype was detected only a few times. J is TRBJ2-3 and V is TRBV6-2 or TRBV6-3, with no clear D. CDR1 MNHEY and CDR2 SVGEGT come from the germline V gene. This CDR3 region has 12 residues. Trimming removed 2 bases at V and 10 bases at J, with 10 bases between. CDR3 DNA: TGTGCCAGCAGTTACACGCGGATGGCGCAGTATTTT. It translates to CASSYTRMAQYF.

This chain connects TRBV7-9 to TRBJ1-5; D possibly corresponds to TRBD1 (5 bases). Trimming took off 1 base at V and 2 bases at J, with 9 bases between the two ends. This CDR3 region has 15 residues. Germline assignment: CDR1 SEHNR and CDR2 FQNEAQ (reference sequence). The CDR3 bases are TGTGCCAGCAGCTTAGATGGGACTCGCAATCAGCCCCAGCATTTT. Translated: CASSLDGTRNQPQHF.

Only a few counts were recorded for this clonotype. The CDR3 loop is CASRATGMSLNTEAFF. The CDR3 bases are TGTGCCAGCAGAGCCACAGGGATGAGCCTGAACACTGAAGCTTTCTTT. The chain joins TRBV27 to TRBJ1-1; weak D call: TRBD1 (6 bases). The CDR3 loop spans 16 amino acids. Deletions cut 6 bases from V and 0 bases from J, with 17 bases between. Germline lookup yields CDR1 MNHEY and CDR2 SMNVEV (reference sequence).

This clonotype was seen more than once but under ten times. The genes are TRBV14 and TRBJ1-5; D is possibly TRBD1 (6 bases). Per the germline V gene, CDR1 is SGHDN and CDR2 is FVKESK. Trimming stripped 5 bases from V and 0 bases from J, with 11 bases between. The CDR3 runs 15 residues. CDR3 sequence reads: CASSRTAYSNQPQHF. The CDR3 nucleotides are TGTGCCAGCAGCAGGACAGCTTATAGCAATCAGCCCCAGCATTTT.

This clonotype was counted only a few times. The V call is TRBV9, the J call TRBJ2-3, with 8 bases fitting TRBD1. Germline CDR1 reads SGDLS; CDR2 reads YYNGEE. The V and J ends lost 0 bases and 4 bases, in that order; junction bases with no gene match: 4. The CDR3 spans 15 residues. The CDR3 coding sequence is TGTGCCAGCAGCGTAGACAGGGGGGTGGCAGATACGCAGTATTTT. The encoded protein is CASSVDRGVADTQYF.

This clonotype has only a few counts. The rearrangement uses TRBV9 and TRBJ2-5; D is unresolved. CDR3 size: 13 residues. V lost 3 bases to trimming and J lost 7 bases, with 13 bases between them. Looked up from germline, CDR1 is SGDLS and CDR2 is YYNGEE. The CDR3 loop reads CASSENAGGTQYF. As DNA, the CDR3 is TGTGCCAGCAGCGAGAACGCAGGCGGGACCCAGTACTTC.

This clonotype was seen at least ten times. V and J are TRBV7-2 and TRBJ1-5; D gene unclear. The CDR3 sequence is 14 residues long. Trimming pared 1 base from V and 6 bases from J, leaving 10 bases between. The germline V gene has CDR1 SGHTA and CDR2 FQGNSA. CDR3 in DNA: TGTGCCAGCAGCTTAGTTTGGGGAGGTCAGCCCCAGCATTTT. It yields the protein CASSLVWGGQPQHF.

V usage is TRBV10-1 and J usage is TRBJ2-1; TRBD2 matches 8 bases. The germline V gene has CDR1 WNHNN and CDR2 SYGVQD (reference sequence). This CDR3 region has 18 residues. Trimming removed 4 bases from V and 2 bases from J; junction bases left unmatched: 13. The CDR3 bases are TGCGCCAGCAGTGCCGGGGGGGCCCGGGAAAACCCCTACAATGAGCAGTTCTTC. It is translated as CASSAGGARENPYNEQFF.

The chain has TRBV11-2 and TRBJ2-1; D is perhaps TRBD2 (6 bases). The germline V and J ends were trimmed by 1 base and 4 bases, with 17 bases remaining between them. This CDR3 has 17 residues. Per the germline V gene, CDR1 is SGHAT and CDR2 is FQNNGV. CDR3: CASSLVPPLAKYNEQFF. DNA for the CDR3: TGTGCCAGCAGCTTAGTACCCCCTCTAGCGAAGTACAATGAGCAGTTCTTC. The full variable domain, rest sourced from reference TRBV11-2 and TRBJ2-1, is EAGVAQSPRYKIIEKRQSVAFWCNPISGHATLYWYQQILGQGPKLLIQFQNNGVVDDSQLPKDRFSAERLKGVDSTLKIQPAKLEDSAVYLCASSLVPPLAKYNEQFFGPGTRLTVL.

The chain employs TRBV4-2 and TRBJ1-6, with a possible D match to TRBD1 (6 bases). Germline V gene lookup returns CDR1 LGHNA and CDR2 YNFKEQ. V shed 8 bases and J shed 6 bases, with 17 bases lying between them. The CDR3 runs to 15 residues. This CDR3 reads CASGARGVGNSPLHF. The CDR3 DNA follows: TGTGCCAGCGGCGCCAGGGGCGTAGGTAATTCACCCCTCCACTTT.

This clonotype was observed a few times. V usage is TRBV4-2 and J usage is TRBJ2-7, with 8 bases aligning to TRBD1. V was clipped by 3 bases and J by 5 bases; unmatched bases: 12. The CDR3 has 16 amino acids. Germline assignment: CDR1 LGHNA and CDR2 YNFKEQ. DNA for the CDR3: TGTGCCAGCAGCCAGGGGACAGGACAGAGCCCCCACGAGCAGTACTTC. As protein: CASSQGTGQSPHEQYF.

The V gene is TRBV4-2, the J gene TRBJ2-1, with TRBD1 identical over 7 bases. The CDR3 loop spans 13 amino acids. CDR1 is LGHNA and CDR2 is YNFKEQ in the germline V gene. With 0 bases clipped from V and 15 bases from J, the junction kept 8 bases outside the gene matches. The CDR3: CASSQEREGGLFF. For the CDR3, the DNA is TGTGCCAGCAGCCAAGAGAGGGAAGGGGGCTTGTTCTTC.

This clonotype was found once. The CDR3 nucleotides read TGCGCCAGCAGCTTGGGCGGACAGACCGCGAACACCGGGGAGCTGTTTTTT. Protein: CASSLGGQTANTGELFF. This sequence joins TRBV5-1 and TRBJ2-2; D possibly corresponds to TRBD1 (6 bases). The ends were cut back, 0 bases at V and 0 bases at J, with 12 bases in the middle. The germline V gene has CDR1 SGHRS and CDR2 YFSETQ. CDR3 length: 17 residues. Full variable domain (outside the CDR3, taken from reference TRBV5-1 and TRBJ2-2): KAGVTQTPRYLIKTRGQQVTLSCSPISGHRSVSWYQQTPGQGLQFLFEYFSETQRNKGNFPGRFSGRQFSNSRSEMNVSTLELGDSALYLCASSLGGQTANTGELFFGEGSRLTVL.

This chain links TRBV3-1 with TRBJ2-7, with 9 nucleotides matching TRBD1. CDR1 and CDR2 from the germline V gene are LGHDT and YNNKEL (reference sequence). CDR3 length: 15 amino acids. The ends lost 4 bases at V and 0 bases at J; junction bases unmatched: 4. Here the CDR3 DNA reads TGTGCCAGCAGCCCTACAGGGGGCACCTCCTACGAGCAGTACTTC. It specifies CASSPTGGTSYEQYF.

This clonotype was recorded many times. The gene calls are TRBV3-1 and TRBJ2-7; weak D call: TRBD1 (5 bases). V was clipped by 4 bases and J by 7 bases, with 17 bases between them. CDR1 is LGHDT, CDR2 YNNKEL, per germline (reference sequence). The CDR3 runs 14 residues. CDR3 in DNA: TGTGCCAGCAGCCTTGAAATTGTGGGGCAGGAGCAGTACTTC. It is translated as CASSLEIVGQEQYF.

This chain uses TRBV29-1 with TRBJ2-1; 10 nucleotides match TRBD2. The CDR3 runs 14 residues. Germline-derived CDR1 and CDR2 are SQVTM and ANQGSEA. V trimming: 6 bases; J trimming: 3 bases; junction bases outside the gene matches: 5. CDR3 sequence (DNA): TGCAGCGTGGATTTAGCGGGGGGCTACAATGAGCAGTTCTTC. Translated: CSVDLAGGYNEQFF.

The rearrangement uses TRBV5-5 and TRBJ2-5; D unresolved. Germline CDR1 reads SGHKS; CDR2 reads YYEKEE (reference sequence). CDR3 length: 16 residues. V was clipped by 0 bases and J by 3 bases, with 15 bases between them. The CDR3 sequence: CASSLGGLGSKETQYF. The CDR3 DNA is TGTGCCAGCAGCTTGGGGGGTTTAGGCAGCAAAGAGACCCAGTACTTC.

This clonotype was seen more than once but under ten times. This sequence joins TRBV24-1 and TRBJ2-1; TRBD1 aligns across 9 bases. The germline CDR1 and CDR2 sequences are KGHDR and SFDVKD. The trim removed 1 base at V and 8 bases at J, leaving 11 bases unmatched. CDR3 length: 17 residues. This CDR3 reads CATSDFPGTGSYDEQFF. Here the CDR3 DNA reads TGTGCCACCAGTGATTTCCCCGGGACAGGGAGTTACGATGAGCAGTTCTTC.